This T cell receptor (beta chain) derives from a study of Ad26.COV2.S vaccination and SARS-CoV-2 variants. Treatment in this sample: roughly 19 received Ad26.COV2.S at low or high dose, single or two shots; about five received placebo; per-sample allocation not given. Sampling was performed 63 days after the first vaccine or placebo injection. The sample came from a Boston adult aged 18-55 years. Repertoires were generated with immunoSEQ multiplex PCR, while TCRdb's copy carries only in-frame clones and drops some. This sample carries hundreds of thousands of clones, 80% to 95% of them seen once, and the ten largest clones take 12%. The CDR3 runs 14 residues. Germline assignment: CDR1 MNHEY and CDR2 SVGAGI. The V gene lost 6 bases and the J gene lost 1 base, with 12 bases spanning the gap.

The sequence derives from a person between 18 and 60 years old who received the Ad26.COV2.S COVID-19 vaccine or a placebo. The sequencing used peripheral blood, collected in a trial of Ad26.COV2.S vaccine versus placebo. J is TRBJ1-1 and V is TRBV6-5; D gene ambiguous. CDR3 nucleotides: TGTGCCAGCAGAACCCGGAACCCGAACACTGAAGCTTTCTTT. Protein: CASRTRNPNTEAFF.